This is a list of T cell receptor beta chains from one sample in a study of T cell changes during pregnancy in multiple sclerosis. Measured with immunoSEQ multiplex PCR; TCRdb has only the in-frame clones, and not every one. The sample has roughly 46,000 clones; 90% to 95% are singletons. Material: peripheral blood, obtained in the third trimester of pregnancy. Every receptor here comes from a female donor with multiple sclerosis, enrolled in a pregnancy study. CDR3s include the opening cysteine and the closing phenylalanine or tryptophan. D genes are given only for firm matches. Clone size is stated in some rows and not others, as once, few, many or a class when expanded.

CASSITGIDEKLFF	TGTGCCAGTAGTATAACAGGGATAGATGAAAAACTGTTTTTT	TRBV19	TRBJ1-4	NA	NA
CASSLDSGRNNEQFF	TGTGCCAGCAGCTTGGATAGCGGGAGAAACAATGAGCAGTTCTTC	TRBV7-2	TRBJ2-1	once	TRBD2
CASSEGLAGAYEQYF	TGTGCCAGCAGCGAAGGACTAGCGGGAGCCTACGAGCAGTACTTC	TRBV11-1	TRBJ2-7	NA	TRBD2
CASSLGTSGSYEQYF	TGCGCCAGCAGCCTCGGGACTAGCGGGAGCTACGAGCAGTACTTC	TRBV5-1	TRBJ2-7	NA	TRBD2
CAWSAGGGLHEQYF	TGTGCCTGGAGCGCAGGCGGGGGGCTCCACGAGCAGTACTTC	TRBV30	TRBJ2-7	once	TRBD2
CASRLAAGQETQYF	TGTGCCAGCCGGTTGGCCGCAGGCCAAGAGACCCAGTACTTC	TRBV7-2	TRBJ2-5	NA	NA
CASSAPGQGLPYGYTF	TGTGCCAGTAGTGCCCCGGGACAGGGATTACCCTATGGCTACACCTTC	TRBV19	TRBJ1-2	NA	TRBD1
CASKDSPYNEQFF	TGTGCCAGCAAGGACAGCCCCTACAATGAGCAGTTCTTC	TRBV18	TRBJ2-1	once	NA
CASSQLGELFF	TGTGCCAGCAGCCAACTTGGGGAGCTGTTTTTT	TRBV5-6	TRBJ2-2	NA	NA
CSVDRDGNQPQHF	TGCAGCGTAGACAGGGATGGCAATCAGCCCCAGCATTTT	TRBV29-1	TRBJ1-5	NA	TRBD1
CASRLAGRTTTDTQYF	TGTGCAAGTCGCTTAGCGGGGAGGACTACCACAGATACGCAGTATTTT	TRBV12-2	TRBJ2-3	NA	NA
CASSQDNSGANVLTF	TGTGCCAGCAGCCAGGACAACTCTGGGGCCAACGTCCTGACTTTC	TRBV4-2	TRBJ2-6	medium-sized	NA
CASSLGSRGDQPQHF	TGTGCCAGCAGCTTGGGATCCAGGGGGGATCAGCCCCAGCATTTT	TRBV5-6	TRBJ1-5	NA	TRBD1
CASSFYRDFSYNEQFF	TGTGCCAGCAGCTTTTACCGGGACTTCTCCTACAATGAGCAGTTCTTC	TRBV7-9	TRBJ2-1	NA	NA
CASSPPGQGAREQFF	TGTGCCAGCAGCCCTCCGGGACAGGGGGCTCGTGAGCAGTTCTTC	TRBV5-5	TRBJ2-1	NA	TRBD1
CASRRDRSYEQYF	TGTGCCAGCAGACGGGACAGATCCTACGAGCAGTACTTC	TRBV28	TRBJ2-7	NA	TRBD1
CAIRESNYEQYF	TGTGCCATTAGGGAGTCCAACTACGAGCAGTACTTC	TRBV13	TRBJ2-7	NA	NA
CASSPSGSYYEQFF	TGTGCCAGTAGCCCTAGCGGGAGTTATTATGAGCAGTTCTTC	TRBV19	TRBJ2-1	NA	TRBD2
CASSVAGTANEKLFF	TGTGCCAGCAGCGTAGCCGGGACAGCTAATGAAAAACTGTTTTTT	TRBV9	TRBJ1-4	NA	TRBD1
CASLRGTDTQYF	TGTGCCAGCTTACGCGGCACAGATACGCAGTATTTT	TRBV18	TRBJ2-3	NA	NA
CASRLQAASTDTQYF	TGTGCCAGTAGATTACAAGCGGCCAGCACAGATACGCAGTATTTT	TRBV19	TRBJ2-3	NA	NA
CASSHRSGLNPYNEQFF	TGCGCCAGCAGCCACCGTAGCGGCCTGAATCCCTACAATGAGCAGTTCTTC	TRBV4-1	TRBJ2-1	NA	NA
CASSWTDGYEQYF	TGTGCCAGCAGCTGGACAGACGGATACGAGCAGTACTTC	TRBV7-6	TRBJ2-7	NA	NA
CAWSEGQSNYGYTF	TGTGCCTGGAGCGAGGGACAGTCTAACTATGGCTACACCTTC	TRBV30	TRBJ1-2	NA	TRBD1
CASSLLAGAGRGETQYF	TGTGCCAGCAGTTTACTAGCGGGAGCTGGGAGAGGAGAGACCCAGTACTTC	TRBV27	TRBJ2-5	NA	TRBD2
CASQEGLVYTQYF	TGTGCCAGTCAGGAGGGCCTTGTGTATACGCAGTATTTT	TRBV28	TRBJ2-3	NA	NA
CASSYGQNTDTQYF	TGCGCCAGCAGTTACGGACAGAACACAGATACGCAGTATTTT	TRBV5-1	TRBJ2-3	NA	NA
CASSLGLAGGQETQYF	TGTGCCAGCAGCTTAGGGCTAGCGGGGGGCCAAGAGACCCAGTACTTC	TRBV7-2	TRBJ2-5	NA	TRBD2
CASSPGGTYTGELFF	TGTGCCAGCTCCCCAGGGGGCACTTACACCGGGGAGCTGTTTTTT	TRBV18	TRBJ2-2	NA	TRBD1
CASSSDSSPHEQYF	TGTGCCAGCAGCTCAGACTCCTCCCCCCACGAGCAGTACTTC	TRBV7-3	TRBJ2-7	NA	NA
CASSDASGRHEQFF	TGTGCCAGCAGTGACGCTAGCGGGAGACATGAGCAGTTCTTC	TRBV25-1	TRBJ2-1	once	TRBD2
CASSTLPDRGETQYF	TGTGCCAGTAGTACGTTACCGGACAGGGGGGAGACCCAGTACTTC	TRBV19	TRBJ2-5	NA	TRBD1
CASSVGTGRAADTQYF	TGTGCCAGCAGCGTGGGGACAGGGCGCGCCGCAGATACGCAGTATTTT	TRBV9	TRBJ2-3	NA	TRBD1
CASRGGAGDPNTEAFF	TGTGCCAGTAGGGGAGGGGCTGGGGACCCTAACACTGAAGCTTTCTTT	TRBV19	TRBJ1-1	NA	NA
CASSLGGANYGYTF	TGCGCCAGCAGCTTGGGCGGAGCTAACTATGGCTACACCTTC	TRBV5-1	TRBJ1-2	NA	NA
CASSRGSEGNTIYF	TGCGCCAGCAGCCGAGGGTCGGAGGGAAACACCATATATTTT	TRBV5-1	TRBJ1-3	NA	NA
CASSYTGAGLAVYEQYF	TGTGCCAGCAGCTACACTGGGGCAGGACTAGCGGTGTACGAGCAGTACTTC	TRBV13	TRBJ2-7	NA	TRBD2
CASTPSGLNTDTQYF	TGTGCCAGCACCCCGTCGGGACTCAACACAGATACGCAGTATTTT	TRBV28	TRBJ2-3	NA	NA
CASGQGRPLGNQPQHF	TGTGCCAGCGGACAGGGGCGACCCCTTGGCAATCAGCCCCAGCATTTT	TRBV19	TRBJ1-5	once	TRBD1
CASSPAGALGTEAFF	TGCGCCAGCAGCCCCGCGGGAGCCCTAGGCACTGAAGCTTTCTTT	TRBV5-1	TRBJ1-1	NA	NA
CASSQDLPGTVSTDTQYF	TGCGCCAGCAGCCAAGACCTTCCCGGGACAGTAAGCACAGATACGCAGTATTTT	TRBV4-3	TRBJ2-3	NA	TRBD1
CASSLGPNTEAFF	TGTGCCAGCAGTTTAGGGCCGAACACTGAAGCTTTCTTT	TRBV27	TRBJ1-1	NA	NA